This is a list of T cell receptor beta chains from one sample in a study of blood T cell repertoires in COVID-19. TCRdb's table, derived via immunoSEQ multiplex PCR, lists solely in-frame clones and lacks some. The sample contains tens of thousands of clones, roughly 77% of which appear only once. Material for sequencing was peripheral blood. Every receptor here comes from a human donor in a cohort sampled during active COVID-19. Both conserved end residues are part of each CDR3. A D gene is named only where the DNA matches it firmly. Clone size is stated in some rows and not others, as once, few, many or a class when expanded.

J,V,size,D,CDR3
TRBJ2-3,TRBV19,.,TRBD2,CASQMVIGTSGSRDTQYF
TRBJ1-1,TRBV16,.,.,CASSQGGSTEAFF
TRBJ2-1,TRBV5-4,.,.,CASSLSVADEQFF
TRBJ2-1,TRBV24-1,once,.,CATSGRPGDSEQFF
TRBJ2-7,TRBV28,.,TRBD2,CASSSPGLAGGPYEQYF
TRBJ2-5,TRBV6-5,.,TRBD2,CASRTSGALETQYF
TRBJ1-1,TRBV7-6,.,.,CASSFSGPTEAFF
TRBJ1-4,TRBV28,.,.,CASSPGPASLFF
TRBJ2-3,TRBV9,.,.,CASSPSAGLKDTQYF
TRBJ2-3,TRBV3-1/TRBV3-2,few,TRBD2,CASSPFRSGGTDTQYF
TRBJ1-5,TRBV7-9,few,.,CASSPRREGPQHF
TRBJ2-6,TRBV5-1,.,TRBD1,CASSSNLQGASGANVLTF
TRBJ1-2,TRBV5-1,.,.,CASSFHPANYGYTF